These T cell receptor beta chains were read from a single sample in a study of blood T cell repertoires in COVID-19. The protocol was immunoSEQ multiplex PCR, while the TCRdb copy is restricted to in-frame clones and leaves out a portion. The sample consists of tens of thousands of clones, roughly 90% of them appearing once. What was sequenced was peripheral blood. The receptors derive from a man aged 45 to 65 with active COVID-19. CDR3s include the opening cysteine and the closing phenylalanine or tryptophan. Fields, in order: J gene, V gene, CDR3 protein.

j_gene: TRBJ2-5; v_gene: TRBV27; CDR3aa: CATPLAGLQETQYF
j_gene: TRBJ2-5; v_gene: TRBV5-1; CDR3aa: CASSGGLAASQETQYF
j_gene: TRBJ2-2; v_gene: TRBV30; CDR3aa: CAWSVLAGAGELFF
j_gene: TRBJ2-1; v_gene: TRBV27; CDR3aa: CATHSGAYNEQFF
j_gene: TRBJ1-1; v_gene: TRBV15; CDR3aa: CATSRRGNTEAFF
j_gene: TRBJ1-2; v_gene: TRBV9; CDR3aa: CASSPTDPNYGYTF
j_gene: TRBJ1-2; v_gene: TRBV7-2; CDR3aa: CASSLDRVSYTF
j_gene: TRBJ1-2; v_gene: TRBV6-5; CDR3aa: CASRGQDYGYTF
j_gene: TRBJ2-7; v_gene: TRBV9; CDR3aa: CASSVEGQGTSEQYF
j_gene: TRBJ2-3; v_gene: TRBV27; CDR3aa: CASSLRGRGQGSGDTQYF
j_gene: TRBJ2-7; v_gene: TRBV12-3/TRBV12-4; CDR3aa: CASGTVLSYEQYF
j_gene: TRBJ2-7; v_gene: TRBV5-6; CDR3aa: CASSPGQFSYEQYF
j_gene: TRBJ2-1; v_gene: TRBV11-2; CDR3aa: CASSLTRQGYNEQFF
j_gene: TRBJ1-4; v_gene: TRBV7-6; CDR3aa: CASSLWGGPTNEKLFF
j_gene: TRBJ2-7; v_gene: TRBV6-6; CDR3aa: CASNTPGSYEQYF
j_gene: TRBJ1-1; v_gene: TRBV9; CDR3aa: CASSVEQGMNTEAFF